This T cell receptor (beta chain) was profiled in a study of T cell responses to AZD1222 COVID-19 vaccine. General study results and limits: Clonal diversity may have been underestimated, and the donors were mostly white British, with more females than males.

The assay was immunoSEQ multiplex PCR, and TCRdb's table has in-frame clones only and misses some. The data hold about 120,000 clones, with around 94% observed a single time. Worth noting for this clone: Its antigen remains unknown.

The CDR3 contains 13 residues. V lost 1 base and J lost 1, with 7 bases in between. Germline V gives CDR1 SQVTM, CDR2 ANQGSEA. The receptor was derived from an adult who received the AZD1222 COVID-19 vaccine. The rearrangement uses TRBV29-1 and TRBJ1-1; D is unresolved. The sample consisted of peripheral blood, taken 28 days after the second AZD1222 dose. This chain's CDR3 is CSVEAVENTEAFF. The CDR3 DNA reads as TGCAGCGTTGAAGCCGTCGAGAACACTGAAGCTTTCTTT.